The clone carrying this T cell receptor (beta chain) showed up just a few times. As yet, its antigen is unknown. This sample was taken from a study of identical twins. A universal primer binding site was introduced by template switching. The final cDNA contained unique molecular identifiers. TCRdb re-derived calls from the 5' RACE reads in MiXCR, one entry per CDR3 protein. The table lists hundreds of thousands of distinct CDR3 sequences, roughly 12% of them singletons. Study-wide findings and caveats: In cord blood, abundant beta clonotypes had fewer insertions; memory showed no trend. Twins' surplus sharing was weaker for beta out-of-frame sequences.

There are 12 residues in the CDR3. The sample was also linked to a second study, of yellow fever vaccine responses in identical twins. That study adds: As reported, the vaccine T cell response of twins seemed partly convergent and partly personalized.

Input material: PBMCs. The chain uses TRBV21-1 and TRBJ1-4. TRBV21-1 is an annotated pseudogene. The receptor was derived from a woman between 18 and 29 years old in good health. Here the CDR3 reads CASSKGYGKLFF. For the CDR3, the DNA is TGTGCCAGCAGCAAAGGATATGGAAAACTGTTTTTT.